The TCR beta chain under discussion was sequenced for a study of blood T cell repertoires in COVID-19. Germline loops: CDR1 SGHTA, CDR2 FQGNSA. The CDR3 consists of 18 residues. V gave up 2 bases and J gave up 4 bases; unmatched junction bases: 13. Per the original methods: The authors estimated nucleated cell counts from reference gene primer amplification. The data were produced by immunoSEQ multiplex PCR, yet TCRdb's version contains in-frame clones alone and is incomplete. V, J and clone size were drawn from that table, and D and trimming were deduced from the DNA. The sample includes tens of thousands of clones, 80% to 90% of them seen just once.

V usage is TRBV7-2 and J usage is TRBJ1-4; 7 positions agree with TRBD1. The source is a man in his 70s with acute or convalescent COVID-19. The specimen sequenced was peripheral blood. The CDR3 nucleotides are TGTGCCAGCAGCTTATTTTCTGTCGGGACAGCAGATAATGAAAAACTGTTTTTT. This sequence encodes CASSLFSVGTADNEKLFF.